This TCR beta chain was recorded in a study of siplizumab effects on memory and regulatory T cells. J gave up 1 base and V 7 bases, and 6 bases lay outside the gene matches. CDR1 MNHEY and CDR2 SMNVEV come from the germline V gene (reference sequence). This CDR3 is built from 15 residues. Data came from immunoSEQ multiplex PCR; TCRdb stores just in-frame clones and leaves some out. The sample gives 110,000 or so clones, 92% of which show up once; 0.65% to 0.9% is in the top ten. The chain uses TRBV27 and TRBJ2-1; 8 bases match TRBD2. This TCR derives from a human donor in good health. The sample taken for sequencing was Tregs sorted from blood. CDR3 sequence reads: CASTRAGASYNEQFF. CDR3 coding DNA: TGTGCCAGCACTAGAGCGGGAGCTTCCTACAATGAGCAGTTCTTC.